Presented here are 31 T cell receptor beta chains from one specimen sequenced in a study of cytomegalovirus exposure and HLA in healthy donors. The PCR made use of 60 Vbeta and 13 Jbeta primers. The table came from immunoSEQ multiplex PCR; TCRdb's copy has only in-frame clones and leaves some out. The repertoire consists of around 180,000 clones, with more than 80% occurring once and the leading ten covering around 4.8%. The sample comprised PBMCs. The receptors originated from a man younger than 35 in good health and CMV-seronegative.

This clone was seen a handful of times. The chain carries TRBV6-6 and TRBJ1-4; 10 bases map to TRBD1. Germline-derived CDR1 and CDR2 are MNHNY and SVGAGI (reference sequence). The CDR3 totals 14 residues. V was pared by 4 bases and J by 6 bases, with 2 bases of the junction left unmatched. CDR3 bases: TGTGCCAGCAGTTTCGGACAGGGGGATGAAAAACTGTTTTTT. This sequence encodes CASSFGQGDEKLFF.

This sequence joins TRBV5-1 and TRBJ2-5; unclear D gene. Deletions cut 6 bases from V and 1 base from J, with 19 bases between. The germline CDR1 and CDR2 sequences are SGHRS and YFSETQ. CDR3 size: 16 residues. The CDR3 protein is CASTPFINLPQETQYF. The DNA for the CDR3 is TGCGCCAGCACCCCTTTTATAAATCTACCCCAAGAGACCCAGTACTTC.

The V call is TRBV15, the J call TRBJ2-1; a possible D gene is TRBD2 (7 bases). CDR1 and CDR2 from the germline V gene are LNHNV and YYDKDF (reference sequence). V gave up 4 bases and J gave up 1 base, with 8 bases separating them. The CDR3 is 14 residues long. CDR3 region: CATSKGGSYNEQFF. The CDR3 DNA reads TGTGCCACCAGCAAGGGGGGGTCCTACAATGAGCAGTTCTTC.

The rearrangement uses TRBV7-3 and TRBJ2-3; D remains unclear. V gave up 0 bases and J gave up 6 bases, with 7 bases separating them. This CDR3 contains 13 residues. Germline-derived CDR1 and CDR2 are SGHTA and FQGTGA. The CDR3 loop reads CASSLTEADTQYF. Written as DNA, the CDR3 is TGTGCCAGCAGCTTAACTGAAGCGGATACGCAGTATTTT. Drawing the rest from reference TRBV7-3 and TRBJ2-3, the complete variable domain is GAGVSQTPSNKVTEKGKYVELRCDPISGHTALYWYRQSLGQGPEFLIYFQGTGAADDSGLPNDRFFAVRPEGSVSTLKIQRTERGDSAVYLCASSLTEADTQYFGPGTRLTVL.

The V gene is TRBV5-1, the J gene TRBJ1-5; the D gene is possibly TRBD1 (5 bases). Germline-derived CDR1 and CDR2 are SGHRS and YFSETQ. This CDR3 has 14 residues. V was pared by 2 bases and J by 6 bases, with 12 bases between. The CDR3: CASSLGGAAQPQHF. The CDR3 nucleotides are TGCGCCAGCAGCTTAGGAGGGGCGGCTCAGCCCCAGCATTTT.

Worth noting for this clone: In the same sample, other DNA sequences code for this CDR3. The J gene is TRBJ2-3, the V gene TRBV5-1; no clear D. The CDR3 consists of 13 residues. Germline V gene lookup returns CDR1 SGHRS and CDR2 YFSETQ. V lost 0 bases and J 1 base, leaving 3 bases between the germline ends. The CDR3 is CASSLAGTDTQYF. The DNA for the CDR3 is TGCGCCAGCAGCTTGGCTGGCACAGATACGCAGTATTTT.

The gene calls are TRBV4-1 and TRBJ2-1; 9 bases are a match to TRBD2. The CDR3 totals 16 residues. Germline assignment: CDR1 MGHRA and CDR2 YSYEKL. V was pared by 4 bases and J by 8 bases, with 12 bases of the junction left unmatched. This CDR3 is CASSPPGASGEDEQFF. The CDR3 DNA reads as TGCGCCAGCAGCCCCCCCGGGGCTAGCGGGGAAGATGAGCAGTTCTTC.

The chain is built from TRBV18 and TRBJ1-1; possible D gene TRBD1, 6 bases. Germline CDR1 and CDR2: KGHSH and LQKENI. This CDR3 region has 15 residues. Trimming stripped 2 bases from V and 1 base from J, with 11 bases between. The CDR3 DNA is TGTGCCAGCTCACCATTTACAGGGTCGAACACTGAAGCTTTCTTT. It encodes CASSPFTGSNTEAFF.

The chain combines TRBV2 with TRBJ2-5; the D is unclear. The CDR3 runs to 11 residues. Germline lookup yields CDR1 SNHLY and CDR2 FYNNEI. Trimming took off 6 bases at V and 5 bases at J, with 7 bases between the two ends. The CDR3 region is CASSQAETQYF. CDR3 bases: TGTGCCAGCAGCCAGGCCGAGACCCAGTACTTC.

In nucleotides, the CDR3 is TGTGCCAGCAGCCCGGACAGGGAGAATGAAAAACTGTTTTTT. As protein: CASSPDRENEKLFF. The chain uses TRBV28 and TRBJ1-4; 8 nucleotides align to TRBD1. This CDR3 contains 14 residues. Germline CDR1 MDHEN, CDR2 SYDVKM. The V segment lost 6 bases and the J segment 5 bases; nucleotides outside the gene matches: 5. Together with reference TRBV28 and TRBJ1-4, the CDR3 gives the full variable domain: DVKVTQSSRYLVKRTGEKVFLECVQDMDHENMFWYRQDPGLGLRLIYFSYDVKMKEKGDIPEGYSVSREKKERFSLILESASTNQTSMYLCASSPDRENEKLFFGSGTQLSVL.

This chain joins TRBV29-1 and TRBJ1-2; 7 nucleotides align to TRBD1. The CDR3 sequence is 14 residues long. The J segment lost 7 bases and the V segment lost 6 bases, leaving 14 bases of the junction unmatched. Germline V gene sequence: CDR1 SQVTM, CDR2 ANQGSEA. The CDR3 loop is CSVIDSGDSGGYTF. CDR3 bases: TGCAGCGTCATCGATTCAGGGGACAGCGGTGGCTACACCTTC. Full variable domain (outside the CDR3, taken from reference TRBV29-1 and TRBJ1-2): SAVISQKPSRDICQRGTSLTIQCQVDSQVTMMFWYRQQPGQSLTLIATANQGSEATYESGFVIDKFPISRPNLTFSTLTVSNMSPEDSSIYLCSVIDSGDSGGYTFGSGTRLTVV.

The chain employs TRBV5-1 and TRBJ2-7, with 7 bases fitting TRBD1. The junction had 14 bases not matched to a gene; V was cut back by 6 bases and J by 11 bases. This CDR3 region has 13 residues. Germline CDR1 reads SGHRS; CDR2 reads YFSETQ. Here the CDR3 reads CASTGTDRLEEYF. In nucleotides, the CDR3 is TGCGCCAGCACCGGGACAGACCGCCTCGAAGAGTACTTC.

This chain links TRBV5-1 with TRBJ2-5; D may be TRBD1 (6 bases). The end of the DNA is better explained by TRBJ2-7, so the J call may be wrong. The CDR3 is 14 amino acids. Per the germline V gene, CDR1 is SGHRS and CDR2 is YFSETQ. The CDR3 is CASSSQQGPYEQYF. The CDR3 nucleotides are TGCGCCAGCAGCTCACAACAGGGACCCTACGAGCAGTACTTC.

The chain links TRBV5-1 to TRBJ2-3, with D perhaps TRBD2 (7 bases). Germline values: CDR1 SGHRS, CDR2 YFSETQ. The ends were cut back, 4 bases at V and 4 bases at J, with 19 bases in the middle. This CDR3 is built from 16 residues. This CDR3 is CASSRGVGGGSDTQYF. For the CDR3, the DNA is TGCGCCAGCAGCCGGGGGGTGGGCGGGGGCTCAGATACGCAGTATTTT.

This chain joins TRBV10-3 and TRBJ2-1; 7 positions match TRBD2. Germline CDR1 reads ENHRY; CDR2 reads SYGVKD. This CDR3 is built from 12 residues. V was pared by 3 bases and J by 14 bases, with 7 bases of the junction left unmatched. CDR3 sequence (DNA): TGTGCCATCAGTGAACCTAAGACTAGCAAGTTCTTC. As protein: CAISEPKTSKFF.

CDR3 DNA sequence: TGCGCCAGCAGCCAAGAGTCGGGACTAGAGGGGAGCTCCTACAATGAGCAGTTCTTC. Translation: CASSQESGLEGSSYNEQFF. The chain has TRBV4-1 and TRBJ2-1; 8 nucleotides line up with TRBD2. Germline loops: CDR1 MGHRA, CDR2 YSYEKL. V trimming: 0 bases; J trimming: 0 bases; junction bases outside the gene matches: 10. This CDR3 contains 19 residues.

CDR3 residues: CASSSTGPQYF. The CDR3 DNA follows: TGCGCCAGCAGCAGTACAGGCCCTCAGTACTTC. This chain connects TRBV4-1 to TRBJ2-4; possibly TRBD1 for D (5 bases). Trimming pared 5 bases from V and 12 bases from J, leaving 11 bases between. The length of the CDR3 is 11 residues. Germline lookup yields CDR1 MGHRA and CDR2 YSYEKL.

The rearrangement uses TRBV6-5 and TRBJ2-1; 7 nucleotides agree with TRBD2. With V trimmed by 6 bases and J by 6 bases, 8 bases remained unmatched. Per germline, CDR1 MNHEY and CDR2 SVGAGI. There are 14 residues in the CDR3. In DNA form, the CDR3 reads TGTGCCAGCAGAGGGACTACACCACCCAATGAGCAGTTCTTC. This gives the protein CASRGTTPPNEQFF.

The chain is built from TRBV28 and TRBJ2-1, with D perhaps TRBD2 (5 bases). CDR1 is MDHEN and CDR2 is SYDVKM in the germline V gene. The CDR3 contains 16 residues. Trimming pared 3 bases from V and 5 bases from J, leaving 17 bases between. The CDR3 loop is CASSFSGNPPHNEQFF. DNA for the CDR3: TGTGCCAGCAGTTTTTCGGGAAACCCGCCACACAATGAGCAGTTCTTC.

This clone was detected only a few times. The chain couples TRBV15 to TRBJ1-5; D possibly corresponds to TRBD1 (6 bases). Between the trimmed V and J ends, which lost 2 bases and 6 bases, there was a span of 14 bases. Germline V gives CDR1 LNHNV, CDR2 YYDKDF (reference sequence). The CDR3 has 15 amino acids. CDR3 in amino acids: CATSRIRQVGQPQHF. Here the CDR3 DNA reads TGTGCCACCAGCAGAATACGACAGGTCGGTCAGCCCCAGCATTTT.

The rearrangement links TRBV5-6 to TRBJ2-5, with TRBD2 matching over 9 bases. Germline V gene sequence: CDR1 SGHDT, CDR2 YYEEEE. The CDR3 runs 16 residues. With V trimmed by 4 bases and J by 2 bases, 9 bases remained unmatched. The CDR3 here is CASSRQRGAEQETQYF. The CDR3 DNA sequence: TGTGCCAGCAGCCGTCAGCGGGGGGCTGAACAAGAGACCCAGTACTTC.

V gene TRBV19 combines with J gene TRBJ2-1; 7 nucleotides line up with TRBD2. The V gene end was trimmed by 5 bases and the J gene end by 0 bases; junction bases not matched to a gene: 10. The CDR3 contains 17 residues. Germline V gene lookup returns CDR1 LNHDA and CDR2 SQIVND (reference sequence). The CDR3: CASSPRLATSSYNEQFF. CDR3 DNA sequence: TGTGCCAGTAGTCCCAGACTAGCTACGAGCTCCTACAATGAGCAGTTCTTC.

This chain joins TRBV9 and TRBJ2-1; 9 positions match TRBD1. V trimming: 2 bases; J trimming: 7 bases; junction bases outside the gene matches: 7. The V gene's germline CDR1 is SGDLS and CDR2 YYNGEE. The CDR3 is made up of 15 amino acids. As DNA, the CDR3 is TGTGCCAGCAGCGTCGACCAGGGACAGGGAAATGAGCAGTTCTTC. Translation: CASSVDQGQGNEQFF.

The rearrangement uses TRBV28 and TRBJ2-3; 10 bases agree with TRBD2. This CDR3 comprises 13 residues. Germline V CDR1 and CDR2: MDHEN, SYDVKM. Unmatched junction bases numbered 6, after V lost 7 bases and J lost 8 bases. CDR3 DNA sequence: TGTGCCAGCAAAGCGGGAGGGCCGGGTACGCAGTATTTT. It is translated as CASKAGGPGTQYF.

The chain couples TRBV7-8 to TRBJ1-1; D is uncertain. The CDR3 sequence is 13 residues long. Germline V gene data show CDR1 as SGHVS and CDR2 as FQNEAQ. V was cut by 6 bases and J by 5 bases, with 13 bases left in between. The CDR3 DNA sequence: TGTGCCAGCAGGGTACAGCCTGGAACTGAAGCTTTCTTT. This gives the protein CASRVQPGTEAFF.

This sequence joins TRBV7-2 and TRBJ1-1, with D perhaps matching TRBD1 (5 bases). The CDR3 covers 16 residues. The germline V and J ends were trimmed by 5 bases and 0 bases, with 16 bases remaining between them. Germline loops: CDR1 SGHTA, CDR2 FQGNSA. In DNA form, the CDR3 reads TGTGCCAGCAGCCCCGGGGGGACTTATGTGAACACTGAAGCTTTCTTT. Translation gives CASSPGGTYVNTEAFF.

The chain uses TRBV4-1 and TRBJ2-7; TRBD1 matches at 8 bases. Germline loops: CDR1 MGHRA, CDR2 YSYEKL. The trim removed 1 base at V and 0 bases at J, leaving 2 bases unmatched. The CDR3 totals 15 residues. The CDR3 sequence is CASSQGTGISYEQYF. The CDR3 nucleotides read TGCGCCAGCAGCCAAGGGACAGGGATCTCCTACGAGCAGTACTTC.

The chain joins TRBV7-3 to TRBJ2-7; D is possibly TRBD1 (6 bases). V was trimmed by 3 bases and J by 2 bases, leaving 11 bases between them. Germline CDR1 and CDR2: SGHTA and FQGTGA. The CDR3 is 14 amino acids. CDR3 amino acids: CASSFGQIPYEQYF. Here the CDR3 DNA reads TGTGCCAGCAGCTTCGGACAGATCCCCTACGAGCAGTACTTC. Full variable domain (rest looked up from reference TRBV7-3 and TRBJ2-7): GAGVSQTPSNKVTEKGKYVELRCDPISGHTALYWYRQSLGQGPEFLIYFQGTGAADDSGLPNDRFFAVRPEGSVSTLKIQRTERGDSAVYLCASSFGQIPYEQYFGPGTRLTVT.

The V call is TRBV28, the J call TRBJ1-5; 8 bases align to TRBD1. Germline V gene data show CDR1 as MDHEN and CDR2 as SYDVKM. Trimming cost V 6 bases and J 0 bases; bases outside gene matches: 13. This CDR3 region has 18 residues. The CDR3 sequence is CASSPQGAVRASNQPQHF. The DNA for the CDR3 is TGTGCCAGCAGCCCTCAGGGGGCGGTGAGGGCTAGCAATCAGCCCCAGCATTTT.

This clone has only one observation. The chain is built from TRBV2 and TRBJ1-1; TRBD1 matches 7 bases. This CDR3 is 13 amino acids long. V lost 6 bases to trimming and J lost 4 bases; unmatched junction nucleotides: 5. Germline V gene data show CDR1 as SNHLY and CDR2 as FYNNEI. CDR3 loop: CASRGRGSTEAFF. The CDR3 coding sequence is TGTGCCAGCAGAGGCAGGGGGTCCACTGAAGCTTTCTTT.

J is TRBJ2-5 and V is TRBV6-4, with D perhaps TRBD1 (6 bases). V lost 4 bases, J lost 4 bases, and 16 bases lay in between. The CDR3 runs 15 residues. Germline CDR1 MRHNA, CDR2 SNTAGT. CDR3 protein: CASSATGDERETQYF. The CDR3 DNA sequence: TGTGCCAGCAGTGCGACAGGAGATGAGCGAGAGACCCAGTACTTC.